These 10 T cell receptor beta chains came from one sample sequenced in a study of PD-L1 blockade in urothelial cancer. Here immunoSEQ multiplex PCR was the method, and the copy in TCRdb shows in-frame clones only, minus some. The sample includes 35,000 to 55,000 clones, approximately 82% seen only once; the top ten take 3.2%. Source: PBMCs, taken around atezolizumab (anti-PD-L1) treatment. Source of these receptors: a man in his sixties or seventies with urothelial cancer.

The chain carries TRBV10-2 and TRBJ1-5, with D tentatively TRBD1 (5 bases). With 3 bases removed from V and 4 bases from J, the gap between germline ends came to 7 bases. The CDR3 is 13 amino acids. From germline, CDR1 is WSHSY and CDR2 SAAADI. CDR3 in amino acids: CASSEGENQPQHF. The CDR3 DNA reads TGCGCCAGCAGTGAAGGGGAAAATCAGCCCCAGCATTTT.

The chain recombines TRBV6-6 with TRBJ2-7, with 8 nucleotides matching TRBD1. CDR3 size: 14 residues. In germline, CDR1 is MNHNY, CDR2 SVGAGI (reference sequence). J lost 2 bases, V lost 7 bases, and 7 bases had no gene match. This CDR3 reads CASTPGTGPYEQYF. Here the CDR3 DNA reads TGTGCCAGCACCCCCGGGACAGGACCCTACGAGCAGTACTTC.

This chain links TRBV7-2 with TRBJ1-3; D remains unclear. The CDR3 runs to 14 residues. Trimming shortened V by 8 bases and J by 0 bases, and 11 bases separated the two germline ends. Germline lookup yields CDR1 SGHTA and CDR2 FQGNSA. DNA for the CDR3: TGTGCCAGCTCAGCGCAGTACTCTGGAAACACCATATATTTT. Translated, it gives CASSAQYSGNTIYF.

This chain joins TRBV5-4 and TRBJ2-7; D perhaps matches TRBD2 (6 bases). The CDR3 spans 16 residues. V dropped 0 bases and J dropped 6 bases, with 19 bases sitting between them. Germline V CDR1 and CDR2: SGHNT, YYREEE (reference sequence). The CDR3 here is CASSLVGGPRPAEQYF. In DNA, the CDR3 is TGTGCCAGCAGCTTGGTCGGAGGGCCACGGCCGGCCGAGCAGTACTTC.

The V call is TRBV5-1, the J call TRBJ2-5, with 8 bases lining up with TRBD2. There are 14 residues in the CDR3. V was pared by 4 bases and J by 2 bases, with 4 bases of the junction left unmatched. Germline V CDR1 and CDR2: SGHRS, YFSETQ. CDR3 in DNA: TGCGCCAGCAGCGTCACTAGCGGTCAAGAGACCCAGTACTTC. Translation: CASSVTSGQETQYF.

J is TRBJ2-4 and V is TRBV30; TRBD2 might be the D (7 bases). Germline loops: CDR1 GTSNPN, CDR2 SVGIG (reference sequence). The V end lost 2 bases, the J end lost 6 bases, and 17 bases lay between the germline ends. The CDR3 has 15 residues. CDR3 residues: CAWSLKGGGGNIQYF. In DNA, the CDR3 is TGTGCCTGGAGTTTAAAAGGGGGAGGGGGAAACATTCAGTACTTC.

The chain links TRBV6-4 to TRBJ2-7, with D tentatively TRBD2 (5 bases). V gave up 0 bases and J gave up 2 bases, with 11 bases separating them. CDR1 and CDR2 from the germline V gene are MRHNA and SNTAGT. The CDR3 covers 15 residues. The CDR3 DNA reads TGTGCCAGCAGTGACTCCAGCGGACGTACCTACGAGCAGTACTTC. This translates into CASSDSSGRTYEQYF.

The CDR3 sequence is CASLLSGMNTEAFF. DNA for the CDR3: TGTGCCTCGCTCCTGTCCGGGATGAACACTGAAGCTTTCTTT. The V gene is TRBV7-2, the J gene TRBJ1-1; D not certain. Germline loops: CDR1 SGHTA, CDR2 FQGNSA. With 11 bases removed from V and 0 bases from J, the gap between germline ends came to 16 bases. The CDR3 loop spans 14 amino acids.

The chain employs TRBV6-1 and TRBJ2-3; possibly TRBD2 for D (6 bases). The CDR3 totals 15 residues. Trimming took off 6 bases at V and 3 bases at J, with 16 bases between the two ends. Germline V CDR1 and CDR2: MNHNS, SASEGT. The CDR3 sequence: CASRYLPGETDTQYF. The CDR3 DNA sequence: TGTGCCAGCAGATATCTCCCGGGAGAGACAGATACGCAGTATTTT.

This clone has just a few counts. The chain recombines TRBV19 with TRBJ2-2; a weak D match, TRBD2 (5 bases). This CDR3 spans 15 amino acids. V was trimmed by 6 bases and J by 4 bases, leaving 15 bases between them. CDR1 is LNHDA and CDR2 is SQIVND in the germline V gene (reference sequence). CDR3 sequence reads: CASSPVSGTTGELFF. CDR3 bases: TGTGCCAGTAGCCCCGTTTCGGGAACCACCGGGGAGCTGTTTTTT. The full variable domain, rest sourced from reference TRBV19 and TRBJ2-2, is DGGITQSPKYLFRKEGQNVTLSCEQNLNHDAMYWYRQDPGQGLRLIYYSQIVNDFQKGDIAEGYSVSREKKESFPLTVTSAQKNPTAFYLCASSPVSGTTGELFFGEGSRLTVL.